The next 21 T cell receptor beta chains were all read from a single sample in a study of cytotoxic CD8 clonotypes in ibrutinib-treated CLL. Data came from immunoSEQ multiplex PCR; TCRdb stores just in-frame clones and leaves some out. Of fewer than 300,000 clones in the sample, approximately 76% were seen once. The starting material was PBMCs, obtained at disease progression, from a patient treated with ibrutinib. These receptors all come from a human donor with chronic lymphocytic leukemia.

The chain recombines TRBV7-8 with TRBJ2-7, with 13 bases aligning to TRBD2. CDR1 SGHVS and CDR2 FQNEAQ come from the germline V gene. The ends lost 5 bases at V and 0 bases at J; junction bases unmatched: 4. The CDR3 runs to 16 residues. The CDR3 DNA reads TGTGCCAGCAGCCGTCGGACTAGCGGGAGCTCCTACGAGCAGTACTTC. Protein product: CASSRRTSGSSYEQYF.

The V and J genes are TRBV4-1 and TRBJ1-6; 8 bases are shared with TRBD1. J lost 0 bases, V lost 3 bases, and 7 bases had no gene match. The CDR3 consists of 18 residues. Per the germline V gene, CDR1 is MGHRA and CDR2 is YSYEKL. The CDR3 sequence: CASSHRDRRSSYNSPLHF. CDR3 coding DNA: TGCGCCAGCAGCCATCGGGACAGGCGAAGCTCCTATAATTCACCCCTCCACTTT.

The chain combines TRBV9 with TRBJ2-3; 10 nucleotides line up with TRBD2. The CDR3 sequence is 17 residues long. The germline gives CDR1 SGDLS, CDR2 YYNGEE. Trimming at V came to 0 bases and at J to 2 bases, leaving 6 bases not matched to a gene. The CDR3 protein is CASSVGRLAGPTDTQYF. CDR3 nucleotide sequence: TGTGCCAGCAGCGTAGGTCGACTAGCGGGTCCCACAGATACGCAGTATTTT.

This clone was seen many times. This chain uses TRBV12-2 with TRBJ1-3. TRBV12-2 is reported as a pseudogene. This CDR3 is 12 amino acids long. The CDR3 reads CAGTVAGNTIYF. The DNA of the CDR3 is TGTGCAGGCACGGTAGCTGGAAACACCATATATTTT.

This clone was seen more than once but under ten times. This chain uses TRBV9 with TRBJ2-3; possibly TRBD1 for D (5 bases). Trimming removed 0 bases at V and 0 bases at J, with 5 bases between. The CDR3 consists of 14 residues. CDR1 and CDR2 (germline): SGDLS, YYNGEE. The CDR3 coding sequence is TGTGCCAGCAGCGTAGGACAGAGCACAGATACGCAGTATTTT. Its protein is CASSVGQSTDTQYF. Drawing the rest from reference TRBV9 and TRBJ2-3, the complete variable domain is DSGVTQTPKHLITATGQRVTLRCSPRSGDLSVYWYQQSLDQGLQFLIQYYNGEERAKGNILERFSAQQFPDLHSELNLSSLELGDSALYFCASSVGQSTDTQYFGPGTRLTVL.

The rearrangement joins TRBV7-2 to TRBJ1-2; unclear D gene. Germline assignment: CDR1 SGHTA and CDR2 FQGNSA. The CDR3 length is 14 residues. The V gene lost 0 bases and the J gene lost 4 bases, with 9 bases spanning the gap. The CDR3 DNA reads as TGTGCCAGCAGCTTAGCGAGAGGAACCTATGGCTACACCTTC. Translating it yields CASSLARGTYGYTF. The full variable domain, with the rest looked up from reference TRBV7-2 and TRBJ1-2, is GAGVSQSPSNKVTEKGKDVELRCDPISGHTALYWYRQSLGQGLEFLIYFQGNSAPDKSGLPSDRFSAERTGGSVSTLTIQRTQQEDSAVYLCASSLARGTYGYTFGSGTRLTVV.

This chain links TRBV11-2 with TRBJ2-7, with no clear D. The length of the CDR3 is 11 residues. V dropped 1 base and J dropped 8 bases, with 6 bases sitting between them. In germline, CDR1 is SGHAT, CDR2 FQNNGV. CDR3 DNA: TGTGCCAGCAGCTTAGTAGGCAAGCAGTACTTC. Protein sequence: CASSLVGKQYF.

The V gene is TRBV7-2, the J gene TRBJ1-3, with 7 bases lining up with TRBD1. Germline CDR1 and CDR2: SGHTA and FQGNSA. The trim removed 5 bases at V and 0 bases at J, leaving 13 bases unmatched. The CDR3 spans 18 residues. The CDR3 region has the DNA TGTGCCAGCAGCCGTAGTCGGGACAGTGCCTTCTCTGGAAACACCATATATTTT. This codes for CASSRSRDSAFSGNTIYF.

This chain uses TRBV5-1 with TRBJ2-5; D possibly corresponds to TRBD1 (5 bases). Germline assignment: CDR1 SGHRS and CDR2 YFSETQ. V was cut by 7 bases and J by 2 bases, with 18 bases left in between. The CDR3 runs 15 residues. CDR3 loop: CASFSGRTQQETQYF. CDR3 coding DNA: TGCGCCAGCTTTTCGGGCCGGACACAACAAGAGACCCAGTACTTC.

As DNA, the CDR3 is TGCGCCAGCAGCGTCGACGGAACAAACACCGGGGAGCTGTTTTTT. Translated, it gives CASSVDGTNTGELFF. The V and J genes are TRBV5-1 and TRBJ2-2; D is unresolved. V was clipped by 4 bases and J by 2 bases, with 12 bases between them. The germline V gene has CDR1 SGHRS and CDR2 YFSETQ. This CDR3 is built from 15 residues.

The chain is built from TRBV9 and TRBJ2-2; D is unresolved. This CDR3 comprises 14 residues. Germline V gene sequence: CDR1 SGDLS, CDR2 YYNGEE. V was clipped by 4 bases and J by 4 bases, with 11 bases between them. The CDR3, as DNA: TGTGCCAGCAGCCTGCGGCCGACCACCGGGGAGCTGTTTTTT. Amino acid sequence: CASSLRPTTGELFF.

V gene TRBV27 combines with J gene TRBJ1-2; 8 nucleotides agree with TRBD1. Looked up from germline, CDR1 is MNHEY and CDR2 is SMNVEV (reference sequence). After removal of 5 bases from V and 5 bases from J, the junction contained 10 bases not matched to a gene. CDR3 size: 15 residues. In DNA form, the CDR3 reads TGTGCCAGCAGTCGGACAGGGCTAGCCTTGTATGGCTACACCTTC. It encodes CASSRTGLALYGYTF.

The CDR3 region has the DNA TGTGCCAGCTCCCGTGACCAAAATGCTAACTATGGCTACACCTTC. Translated, it gives CASSRDQNANYGYTF. This chain uses TRBV18 with TRBJ1-2, with D uncertain. This CDR3 has 15 residues. V lost 6 bases, J lost 0 bases, and 14 bases lay in between. Germline loops: CDR1 KGHSH, CDR2 LQKENI.

The sample holds a few counts of this clone. This rearrangement joins TRBV12-5 to TRBJ2-2; D uncertain. The V and J ends lost 3 bases and 2 bases respectively, with 4 bases between them. Germline values: CDR1 LGHNT, CDR2 FRNRAP. This CDR3 is 13 amino acids long. This chain's CDR3 is CASGLENTGELFF. In nucleotides, the CDR3 is TGTGCTAGTGGTTTAGAAAACACCGGGGAGCTGTTTTTT.

The chain is built from TRBV15 and TRBJ1-2, with D unresolved. V gave up 1 base and J gave up 4 bases, with 10 bases separating them. This CDR3 comprises 14 residues. CDR1 is LNHNV, CDR2 YYDKDF, per germline (reference sequence). This CDR3 is CATSRAGSLYGYTF. Here the CDR3 DNA reads TGTGCCACCAGCAGAGCTGGCAGCCTCTATGGCTACACCTTC.

This chain connects TRBV2 to TRBJ1-2; D may be TRBD1 (6 bases). This CDR3 is built from 15 residues. CDR1 is SNHLY and CDR2 is FYNNEI in the germline V gene. Trimming took 3 bases from V and 5 from J, leaving 16 bases between them. The CDR3 DNA reads TGTGCCAGCAGTGATTGGGGGGCGGTTGGGTATGGCTACACCTTC. This gives the protein CASSDWGAVGYGYTF.

The chain carries TRBV5-4 and TRBJ2-1; 11 bases agree with TRBD2. Per germline, CDR1 SGHNT and CDR2 YYREEE (reference sequence). CDR3 size: 16 residues. With 4 bases clipped from V and 4 bases from J, the junction kept 7 bases outside the gene matches. The CDR3 region is CASSLGLAGSYNEQFF. Written as DNA, the CDR3 is TGTGCCAGCAGCCTTGGACTAGCGGGTTCGTACAATGAGCAGTTCTTC.

This clone showed up just once. The chain carries TRBV4-2 and TRBJ2-5; D perhaps matches TRBD2 (6 bases). Germline loops: CDR1 LGHNA, CDR2 YNFKEQ. V lost 8 bases and J 2 bases, leaving 15 bases between the germline ends. This CDR3 is 14 amino acids long. The CDR3 bases are TGTGCCAGCCTCAAACCCGGGGGTCAAGAGACCCAGTACTTC. Its translation is CASLKPGGQETQYF.

This chain uses TRBV9 with TRBJ2-2; 7 nucleotides agree with TRBD2. V was clipped by 3 bases and J by 3 bases; unmatched bases: 8. Germline assignment: CDR1 SGDLS and CDR2 YYNGEE. CDR3 size: 16 residues. CDR3 sequence reads: CASSGGGSPYTGELFF. The CDR3 nucleotides read TGTGCCAGCAGCGGAGGCGGGAGCCCCTACACCGGGGAGCTGTTTTTT.

The rearrangement uses TRBV4-3 and TRBJ2-1, with 14 bases lining up with TRBD2. In germline, CDR1 is LGHNA, CDR2 YSLEER. Germline trimming cut 2 bases from V and 6 bases from J; bases unmatched to any gene: 3. The length of the CDR3 is 16 residues. DNA of the CDR3: TGCGCCAGCAGCCAACAGGGACTAGCGGGAGTCAATGAGCAGTTCTTC. This sequence encodes CASSQQGLAGVNEQFF.

This clone was detected only once. The chain couples TRBV10-3 to TRBJ2-5; TRBD1 or TRBD2 may be the D gene (5 bases each). This CDR3 has 15 residues. Between the trimmed V and J ends, which lost 2 bases and 4 bases, there was a span of 14 bases. Germline V CDR1 and CDR2: ENHRY, SYGVKD. The CDR3 loop reads CAISEPGTSPETQYF. The CDR3 region has the DNA TGTGCCATCAGTGAGCCTGGGACGAGTCCAGAGACCCAGTACTTC.